This T cell receptor beta chain was sequenced in a study of identical twins. The CDR3 covers 15 residues. Germline V gives CDR1 DFQATT, CDR2 SNEGSKA (reference sequence). The V and J ends lost 3 bases and 4 bases, in that order; junction bases with no gene match: 6. From the 5' RACE reads, TCRdb called clonotypes with MiXCR, one entry per CDR3 protein. The table shows about 530,000 distinct CDR3 sequences, with around 20% occurring only once. Study-wide results and limits: A partial confounding effect on zero-insertion analyses could come from invariant MAIT and iNKT cells. Beta out-of-frame sequences showed weaker excess twin sharing.

As concerns this clonotype: What it recognizes is unknown.

This same sample was also taken into another study, of yellow fever vaccine responses in identical twins.

The chain couples TRBV20-1 to TRBJ2-1, with 10 bases aligning to TRBD1. The sequence came from a woman younger than 30 in good health. The sequencing input was CD4+ T cells sorted from blood. The DNA of the CDR3 is TGCAGTGCTAGTAAACGGGACAGGGGTTACAATGAGCAGTTCTTC. This translates into CSASKRDRGYNEQFF.